The text below deals with one T cell receptor beta chain. TCRdb keeps only in-frame clones here, not all; method: immunoSEQ multiplex PCR. The profile covers roughly 240,000 clones, with roughly 85% appearing a single time and approximately 5.1% taken by the ten largest. This CDR3 spans 15 amino acids. Trimming left V 5 bases short and J 9 bases short, with 20 bases between. Germline CDR1 and CDR2: LGHDT and YNNKEL (reference sequence). The source of the sample is a study of blood T cell repertoires in COVID-19. This chain uses TRBV3-1 (or the pseudogene TRBV3-2) with TRBJ2-1, with D possibly TRBD1 on 7 matching bases. This receptor was obtained from a man over 45 with COVID-19, enrolled during active disease. Material: peripheral blood. The chain's CDR3 is CASSSGGTWTGEQFF. The DNA for the CDR3 is TGTGCCAGCAGCTCAGGGGGGACGTGGACGGGTGAGCAGTTCTTC.